The 7 T cell receptor beta chains given below trace back to one sample, sequenced in a study of shared clonotypes between healthy human individuals. Repertoires were generated with immunoSEQ multiplex PCR, while TCRdb's copy carries only in-frame clones and drops some. The sample shows about 1 million clones, 60% to 80% of them seen only once. The sample was memory CD4+ T cells sorted from blood. Documented subset: CD45RA-negative fraction. The receptors derive from a man between 18 and 29 years old in good health.

The J gene is TRBJ2-2, the V gene TRBV6-5; TRBD2 is a possible D gene (6 bases). Trimming removed 8 bases at V and 6 bases at J, with 10 bases between. The CDR3 contains 12 residues. CDR1 MNHEY and CDR2 SVGAGI come from the germline V gene. The CDR3 sequence is CASSEGPGELFF. CDR3 in DNA: TGTGCCAGCTCGGAGGGCCCCGGGGAGCTGTTTTTT.

CDR3 in amino acids: CASSQETGAGLNTQYF. For the CDR3, the DNA is TGCGCCAGCAGCCAAGAGACCGGAGCGGGTTTGAATACGCAGTATTTT. J is TRBJ2-3 and V is TRBV4-1; TRBD2 might be the D (6 bases). V dropped 0 bases and J dropped 7 bases, with 17 bases sitting between them. The germline CDR1 and CDR2 sequences are MGHRA and YSYEKL. The CDR3 is made up of 16 amino acids.

The chain combines TRBV4-1 with TRBJ1-4; D remains ambiguous. Per germline, CDR1 MGHRA and CDR2 YSYEKL. The V end lost 1 base, the J end lost 7 bases, and 10 bases lay between the germline ends. The CDR3 contains 14 residues. As DNA, the CDR3 is TGCGCCAGCAGCCAAGTTCGGCGGGGTGAAAAACTGTTTTTT. This encodes CASSQVRRGEKLFF.

The genes are TRBV18 and TRBJ2-5; D is undetermined. This CDR3 is built from 11 residues. Germline CDR1 is KGHSH and CDR2 is LQKENI. Trimming removed 3 bases from V and 6 bases from J, with 5 bases in between. The CDR3 region is CASSPEQTQYF. CDR3 nucleotide sequence: TGTGCCAGCTCACCGGAGCAGACCCAGTACTTC.

V and J are TRBV7-9 and TRBJ2-2, with TRBD2 matching 8 bases. Germline CDR1 reads SEHNR; CDR2 reads FQNEAQ (reference sequence). The CDR3 is 16 amino acids. V gave up 4 bases and J gave up 0 bases; unmatched junction bases: 4. The chain's CDR3 is CASSYPGRANTGELFF. The CDR3 bases are TGTGCCAGCAGCTACCCCGGGAGGGCGAACACCGGGGAGCTGTTTTTT.

The J gene is TRBJ2-3, the V gene TRBV27; 10 bases agree with TRBD2. CDR3 length equals 14 residues. Losses at the gene ends were 7 bases for V and 6 bases for J; bases not matched to a gene: 7. In germline, CDR1 is MNHEY, CDR2 SMNVEV (reference sequence). This chain's CDR3 is CASKAGGHRDTQYF. The CDR3 DNA sequence: TGTGCCAGCAAAGCGGGGGGGCACCGGGATACGCAGTATTTT.

This chain connects TRBV7-9 to TRBJ1-6, with D unclear. The CDR3 has 13 residues. V shed 0 bases and J shed 8 bases, with 5 bases lying between them. Per germline, CDR1 SEHNR and CDR2 FQNEAQ (reference sequence). The CDR3 is CASSLAGYSPLHF. CDR3 nucleotide sequence: TGTGCCAGCAGCTTAGCAGGCTATTCACCCCTCCACTTT.